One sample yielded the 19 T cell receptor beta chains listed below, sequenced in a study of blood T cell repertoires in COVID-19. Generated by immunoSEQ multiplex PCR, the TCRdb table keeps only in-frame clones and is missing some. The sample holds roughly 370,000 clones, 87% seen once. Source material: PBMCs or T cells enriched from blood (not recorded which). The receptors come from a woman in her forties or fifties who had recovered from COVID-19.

The CDR3 reads CASSESRKTGTYGYTF. The CDR3 region has the DNA TGCGCCAGCAGTGAGTCACGCAAGACAGGAACGTATGGCTACACCTTC. V is TRBV10-2 and J is TRBJ1-2; tentatively, D is TRBD1 (6 bases). Germline V gene sequence: CDR1 WSHSY, CDR2 SAAADI. V was pared by 0 bases and J by 5 bases, with 16 bases between. CDR3 size: 16 residues.

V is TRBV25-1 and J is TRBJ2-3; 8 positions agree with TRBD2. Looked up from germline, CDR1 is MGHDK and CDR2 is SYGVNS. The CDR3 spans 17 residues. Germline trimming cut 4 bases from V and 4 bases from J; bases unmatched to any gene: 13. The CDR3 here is CASSARLGLAVADTQYF. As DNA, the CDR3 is TGTGCCAGCAGTGCCCGATTAGGACTAGCAGTGGCAGATACGCAGTATTTT.

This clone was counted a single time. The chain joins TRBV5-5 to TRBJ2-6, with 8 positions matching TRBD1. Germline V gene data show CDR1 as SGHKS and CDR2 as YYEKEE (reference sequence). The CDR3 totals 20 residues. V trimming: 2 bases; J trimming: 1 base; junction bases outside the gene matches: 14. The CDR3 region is CASSFGQGRLGWSGANVLTF. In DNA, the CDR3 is TGTGCCAGCAGCTTCGGACAGGGTCGGCTGGGTTGGTCTGGGGCCAACGTCCTGACTTTC.

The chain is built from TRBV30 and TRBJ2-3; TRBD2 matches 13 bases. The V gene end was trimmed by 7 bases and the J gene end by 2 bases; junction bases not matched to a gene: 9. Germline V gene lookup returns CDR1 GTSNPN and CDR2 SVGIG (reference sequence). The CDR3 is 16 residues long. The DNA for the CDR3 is TGTGCCTCATCACCGGGACTAGCGGGGATCACAGATACGCAGTATTTT. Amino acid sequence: CASSPGLAGITDTQYF.

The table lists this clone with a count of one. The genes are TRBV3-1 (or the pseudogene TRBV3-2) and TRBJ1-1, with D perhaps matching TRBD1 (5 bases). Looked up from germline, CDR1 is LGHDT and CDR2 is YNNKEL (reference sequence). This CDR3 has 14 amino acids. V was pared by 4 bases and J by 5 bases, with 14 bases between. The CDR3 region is CASSPLGGRTEAFF. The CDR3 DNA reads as TGTGCCAGCAGCCCCCTGGGGGGGAGAACTGAAGCTTTCTTT.

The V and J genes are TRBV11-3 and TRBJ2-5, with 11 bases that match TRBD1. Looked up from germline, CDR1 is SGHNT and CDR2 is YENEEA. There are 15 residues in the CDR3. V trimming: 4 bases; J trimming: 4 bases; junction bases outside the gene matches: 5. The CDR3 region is CASSSRTGGIETQYF. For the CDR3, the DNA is TGTGCCAGCAGCTCTCGGACAGGGGGCATAGAGACCCAGTACTTC. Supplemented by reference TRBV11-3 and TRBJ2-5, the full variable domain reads EAGVVQSPRYKIIEKKQPVAFWCNPISGHNTLYWYLQNLGQGPELLIRYENEEAVDDSQLPKDRFSAERLKGVDSTLKIQPAELGDSAVYLCASSSRTGGIETQYFGPGTRLLVL.

The CDR3 protein is CASSVDRGETYEQYF. The CDR3 DNA reads TGTGCCAGCAGCGTCGACAGGGGGGAAACCTACGAGCAGTACTTC. The chain couples TRBV2 to TRBJ2-7, with TRBD1 identical over 9 bases. This CDR3 is built from 15 residues. The germline CDR1 and CDR2 sequences are SNHLY and FYNNEI. V was pared by 6 bases and J by 2 bases, with 8 bases of the junction left unmatched. The full variable domain, in which reference TRBV2 and TRBJ2-7 provide the parts outside the CDR3, is EPEVTQTPSHQVTQMGQEVILRCVPISNHLYFYWYRQILGQKVEFLVSFYNNEISEKSEIFDDQFSVERPDGSNFTLKIRSTKLEDSAMYFCASSVDRGETYEQYFGPGTRLTVT.

Here the CDR3 reads CASSPQSSRALFSGNTIYF. The DNA for the CDR3 is TGTGCCAGCTCACCTCAATCCTCCAGGGCCCTCTTCTCTGGAAACACCATATATTTT. This chain uses TRBV18 with TRBJ1-3; D is possibly TRBD1 (5 bases). The CDR3 extends over 19 amino acids. V shed 3 bases and J shed 0 bases, with 21 bases lying between them. Germline V CDR1 and CDR2: KGHSH, LQKENI.

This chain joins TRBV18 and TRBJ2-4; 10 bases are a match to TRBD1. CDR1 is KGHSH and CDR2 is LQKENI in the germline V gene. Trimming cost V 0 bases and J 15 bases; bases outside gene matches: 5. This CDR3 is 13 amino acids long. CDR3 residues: CASSPPGTGEPYF. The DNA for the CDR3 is TGTGCCAGCTCACCACCGGGGACAGGGGAGCCGTACTTC.

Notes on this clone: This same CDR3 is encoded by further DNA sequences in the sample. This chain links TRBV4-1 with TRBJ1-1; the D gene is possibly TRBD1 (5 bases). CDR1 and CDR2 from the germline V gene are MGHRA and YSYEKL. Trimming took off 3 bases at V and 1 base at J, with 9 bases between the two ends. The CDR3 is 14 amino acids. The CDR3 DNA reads TGCGCCAGCAGCCAGGGTGACAGGAACACTGAAGCTTTCTTT. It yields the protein CASSQGDRNTEAFF.

This chain's CDR3 is CASSPQTGYEQYF. Here the CDR3 DNA reads TGTGCCAGCTCACCTCAGACAGGCTACGAGCAGTACTTC. The chain joins TRBV18 to TRBJ2-7, with a possible D match to TRBD1 (6 bases). The CDR3 covers 13 residues. From germline, CDR1 is KGHSH and CDR2 LQKENI. The V end was cut by 3 bases, the J end by 3 bases, with 9 bases between.

CDR3 DNA sequence: TGTGCCATCAGTGACCCTCTAGCGGGGGGAGGAGAGACCCAGTACTTC. Translating gives CAISDPLAGGGETQYF. The gene calls are TRBV10-3 and TRBJ2-5, with 11 bases matching TRBD2. The J segment lost 4 bases and the V segment lost 3 bases, leaving 7 bases of the junction unmatched. This CDR3 spans 16 amino acids. Germline CDR1 ENHRY, CDR2 SYGVKD.

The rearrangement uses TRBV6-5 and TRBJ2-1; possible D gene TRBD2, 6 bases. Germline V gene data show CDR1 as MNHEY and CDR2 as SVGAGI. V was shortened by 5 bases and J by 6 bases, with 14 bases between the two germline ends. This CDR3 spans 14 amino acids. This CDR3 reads CASSPPPGGNEQFF. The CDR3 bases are TGTGCCAGCAGTCCCCCCCCCGGGGGCAATGAGCAGTTCTTC.

The CDR3 DNA is TGTGCCAGCAGCCCCCCGATGTGGGACAGGGTAGGCTACACCTTC. Translated, it gives CASSPPMWDRVGYTF. The chain combines TRBV2 with TRBJ1-2, with TRBD1 matching 9 bases. The junction had 13 bases not matched to a gene; V was cut back by 6 bases and J by 8 bases. This CDR3 has 15 residues. Germline V gives CDR1 SNHLY, CDR2 FYNNEI.

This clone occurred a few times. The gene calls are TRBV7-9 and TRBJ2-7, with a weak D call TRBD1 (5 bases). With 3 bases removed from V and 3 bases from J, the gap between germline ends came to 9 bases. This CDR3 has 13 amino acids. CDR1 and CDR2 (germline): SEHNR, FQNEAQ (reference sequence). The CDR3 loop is CASSFDSYYEQYF. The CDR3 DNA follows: TGTGCCAGCAGCTTCGACAGTTACTACGAGCAGTACTTC.

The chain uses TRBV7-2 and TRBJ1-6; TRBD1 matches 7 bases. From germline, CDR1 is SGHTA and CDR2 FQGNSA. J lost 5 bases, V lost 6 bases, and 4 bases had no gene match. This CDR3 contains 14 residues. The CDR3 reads CASSRQGDNSPLHF. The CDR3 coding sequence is TGTGCCAGCAGTCGACAGGGTGATAATTCACCCCTCCACTTT.

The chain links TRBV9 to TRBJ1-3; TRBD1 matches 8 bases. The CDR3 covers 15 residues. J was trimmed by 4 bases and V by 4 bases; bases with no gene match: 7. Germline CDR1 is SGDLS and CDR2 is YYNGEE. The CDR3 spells CASSQPRQGGNTIYF. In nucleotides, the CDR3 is TGTGCCAGCAGCCAACCCAGACAGGGGGGAAACACCATATATTTT. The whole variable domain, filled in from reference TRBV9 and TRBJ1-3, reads DSGVTQTPKHLITATGQRVTLRCSPRSGDLSVYWYQQSLDQGLQFLIQYYNGEERAKGNILERFSAQQFPDLHSELNLSSLELGDSALYFCASSQPRQGGNTIYFGEGSWLTVV.

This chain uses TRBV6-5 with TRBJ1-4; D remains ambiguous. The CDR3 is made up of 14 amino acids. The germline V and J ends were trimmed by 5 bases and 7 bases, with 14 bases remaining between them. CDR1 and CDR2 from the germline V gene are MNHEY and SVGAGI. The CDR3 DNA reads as TGTGCCAGCAGTACCACGGGTATGGCTGAAAAACTGTTTTTT. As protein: CASSTTGMAEKLFF.

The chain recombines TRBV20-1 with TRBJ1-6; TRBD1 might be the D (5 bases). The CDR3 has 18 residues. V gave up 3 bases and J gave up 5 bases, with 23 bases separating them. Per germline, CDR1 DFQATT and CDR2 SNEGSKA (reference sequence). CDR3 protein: CSASKPGTSRTDNSPLHF. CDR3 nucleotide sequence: TGCAGTGCTAGTAAGCCTGGGACTTCACGTACAGATAATTCACCCCTCCACTTT.